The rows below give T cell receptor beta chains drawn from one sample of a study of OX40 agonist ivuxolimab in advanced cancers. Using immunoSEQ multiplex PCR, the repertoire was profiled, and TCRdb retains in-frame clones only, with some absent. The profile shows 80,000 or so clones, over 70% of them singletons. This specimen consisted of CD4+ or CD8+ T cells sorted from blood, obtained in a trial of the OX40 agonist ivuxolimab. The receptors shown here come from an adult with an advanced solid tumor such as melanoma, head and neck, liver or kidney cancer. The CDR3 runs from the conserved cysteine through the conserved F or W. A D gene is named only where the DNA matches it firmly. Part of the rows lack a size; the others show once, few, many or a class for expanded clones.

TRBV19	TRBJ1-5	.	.	CALGGAGEGNQPQHF	TGTGCCTTAGGGGGGGCCGGGGAGGGCAATCAGCCCCAGCATTTT
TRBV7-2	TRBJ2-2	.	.	CASSLHTGELFF	TGTGCCAGCAGCTTACACACCGGGGAGCTGTTTTTT
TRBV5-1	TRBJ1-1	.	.	CASSLQGVTNTEAFF	TGCGCCAGCAGCTTACAGGGCGTGACTAACACTGAAGCTTTCTTT
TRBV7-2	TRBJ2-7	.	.	CASSLSYEQYF	TGTGCCAGCAGCTTATCCTACGAGCAGTACTTC
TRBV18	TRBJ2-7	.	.	CASSRDTRTYEQYF	TGTGCCAGCTCACGGGACACCCGTACCTACGAGCAGTACTTC
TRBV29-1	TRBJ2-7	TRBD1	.	CSVASTGGTYEQYF	TGCAGCGTTGCCAGTACAGGGGGAACCTACGAGCAGTACTTC
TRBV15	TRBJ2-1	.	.	CATSRERAYNEQFF	TGTGCCACCAGCAGAGAACGAGCCTACAATGAGCAGTTCTTC
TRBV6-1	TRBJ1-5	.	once	CASSFTGGNQPQHF	TGTGCCAGCAGCTTCACCGGGGGCAATCAGCCCCAGCATTTT
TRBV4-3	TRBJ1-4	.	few	CASSQDGVEEKLFF	TGCGCCAGCAGCCAAGATGGGGTGGAAGAGAAACTGTTTTTT
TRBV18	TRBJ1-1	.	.	CASSPQGGEAFF	TGTGCCAGCTCACCCCAGGGAGGTGAAGCTTTCTTT
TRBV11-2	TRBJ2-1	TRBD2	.	CASSRLAFTYNEQFF	TGTGCCAGCAGCCGACTAGCGTTTACCTACAATGAGCAGTTCTTC